This T cell receptor beta chain derives from a study of siplizumab effects on memory and regulatory T cells. This clone showed up just once. Generated by immunoSEQ multiplex PCR, the TCRdb table keeps only in-frame clones and is missing some. The table lists over 85,000 clones, just under 95% of them singletons. The length of the CDR3 is 13 residues. Looked up from germline, CDR1 is SNHLY and CDR2 is FYNNEI. Trimming pared 8 bases from V and 1 base from J, leaving 11 bases between. This chain connects TRBV2 to TRBJ1-1; no clear D. This clonotype was sampled from a human donor in good health. The sample taken for sequencing was CD4+ T cells sorted from blood. CDR3 nucleotide sequence: TGTGCCAGCCGGATAGAAGAGAACACTGAAGCTTTCTTT. Its protein is CASRIEENTEAFF.